The rows below give T cell receptor beta chains drawn from one sample of a study of blood T cell repertoires in COVID-19. Produced via immunoSEQ multiplex PCR; TCRdb's table is partial and in-frame only. The table includes 160,000 or so clones, roughly 88% detected once. The sequencing input was PBMCs or T cells enriched from blood (not recorded which). Every receptor here comes from a woman between 45 and 60 years old who had recovered from COVID-19. Both conserved end residues are part of each CDR3. The D gene is left open where the match is weak. Not all rows give a size; the values are once, few, many and, for expanded clones, a class.

CDR3 length,V gene,D gene,J gene,clone size,CDR3 DNA,CDR3 protein
14,TRBV18,TRBD1,TRBJ1-2,NA,TGTGCCAGCTCTCGCGACAGGGGAGAGGATGGCTACACCTTC,CASSRDRGEDGYTF
15,TRBV25-1,NA,TRBJ1-6,NA,TGTGCCAGCAGTGAATGGGGGGTAGTGGAATCACCCCTCCACTTT,CASSEWGVVESPLHF
14,TRBV9,TRBD2,TRBJ2-1,NA,TGTGCCAGCAGCGTGCTAGCGGGGGTAGGTGAGCAGTTCTTC,CASSVLAGVGEQFF
15,TRBV6-2/TRBV6-3,TRBD1,TRBJ1-2,once,TGTGCCAGCAGTGACAGGGGAACATTGGATCCGGGCTACACCTTC,CASSDRGTLDPGYTF
14,TRBV6-5,NA,TRBJ1-5,NA,TGTGCCAGCAGCAGGATGGATAGCAATCAGCCCCAGCATTTT,CASSRMDSNQPQHF
15,TRBV6-5,TRBD1,TRBJ1-5,NA,TGTGCCAGCAGTTACACGTCAGGGGGCGATCAGCCCCAGCATTTT,CASSYTSGGDQPQHF
12,TRBV2,TRBD1,TRBJ1-1,few,TGTGCCAGCATTTCGACAGGGGGCGAAGCTTTCTTT,CASISTGGEAFF
14,TRBV7-2,NA,TRBJ2-3,NA,TGTGCCAGCAGCTTATCAGGGGCCACAGATACGCAGTATTTT,CASSLSGATDTQYF
17,TRBV19,TRBD1,TRBJ1-1,NA,TGTGCCAGTAGTTTACACCGGGACAGGGCGGTAGGGGCTGAAGCTTTCTTT,CASSLHRDRAVGAEAFF
13,TRBV7-3,NA,TRBJ2-3,NA,TGTGCCAGCAGCTCCTATTCTAGGGATACGCAGTATTTT,CASSSYSRDTQYF
16,TRBV6-5,NA,TRBJ1-1,once,TGTGCCAGCAGTTACTCGAGGCAGGGTCCGAACACTGAAGCTTTCTTT,CASSYSRQGPNTEAFF
16,TRBV29-1,TRBD1,TRBJ2-3,NA,TGCAGCGTCGTAACCCGGGACAGGGGAGGCACAGATACGCAGTATTTT,CSVVTRDRGGTDTQYF
15,TRBV11-3,TRBD1,TRBJ1-2,NA,TGTGCCAGCAGCTTAACCGGGACAGGGAATTATGGCTACACCTTC,CASSLTGTGNYGYTF
13,TRBV19,TRBD1,TRBJ2-5,NA,TGTGCCAGCCGGGACAGGGGGCAAGAGACCCAGTACTTC,CASRDRGQETQYF
12,TRBV13,NA,TRBJ2-5,NA,TGTGCCAGCAGCCAGACACAAGAGACCCAGTACTTC,CASSQTQETQYF
15,TRBV18,NA,TRBJ1-1,NA,TGTGCCAGCTCCCCCGACAGAACCCTGAACACTGAAGCTTTCTTT,CASSPDRTLNTEAFF
15,TRBV4-3,NA,TRBJ2-2,once,TGCGCCAGCAGCCAAGTTGGGGGAGGAACCGGGGAGCTGTTTTTT,CASSQVGGGTGELFF
16,TRBV19,NA,TRBJ2-4,NA,TGTGCCAGTAAAGGCGGAGGAGGGTACTCCAAAAACATTCAGTACTTC,CASKGGGGYSKNIQYF
18,TRBV4-2,NA,TRBJ2-3,NA,TGTGCCAGCAGCCAAGTAGAGCCGTCCAGGGTAGGTCGAGATACGCAGTATTTT,CASSQVEPSRVGRDTQYF
14,TRBV10-3,NA,TRBJ1-6,NA,TGTGCCATGGCCTCTTTGGCCTATAATTCACCCCTCCACTTT,CAMASLAYNSPLHF
13,TRBV5-6,TRBD2,TRBJ2-7,NA,TGTGCCAGCAGCCGGGGGAGGGCGGACGAGCAGTACTTC,CASSRGRADEQYF
15,TRBV6-5,TRBD2,TRBJ2-7,once,TGTGCCAGCAGTTACGGTGGGACTAGTGTCTACGAGCAGTACTTC,CASSYGGTSVYEQYF
14,TRBV4-2,NA,TRBJ1-1,NA,TGTGCCAGCAGCCACCTGGCCGACGGGACTGAAGCTTTCTTT,CASSHLADGTEAFF
16,TRBV19,NA,TRBJ2-1,NA,TGTGCCAGTAGTGACGGCACAGGGCGATTCTACAATGAGCAGTTCTTC,CASSDGTGRFYNEQFF
15,TRBV29-1,NA,TRBJ2-2,NA,TGCAGCGTGGGGGGACAGCACGCGAACACCGGGGAGCTGTTTTTT,CSVGGQHANTGELFF
13,TRBV7-9,NA,TRBJ1-2,NA,TGTGCCAGCAGCTCCGGGGAAGGGGGGGCCTCCTCCTTC,CASSSGEGGASSF
15,TRBV5-1,TRBD1,TRBJ2-3,NA,TGCGCCAGCAGCAGGACCGGGCCCAGGGGGGATACGCAGTATTTT,CASSRTGPRGDTQYF
13,TRBV7-2,NA,TRBJ1-2,once,TGTGCCAGCCCCCTTGGAGGGAGTTATGGCTACACCTTC,CASPLGGSYGYTF
14,TRBV24-1,NA,TRBJ1-5,NA,TGTGCCACCAGTGGAACAGGTAGCAATCAGCCCCAGCATTTT,CATSGTGSNQPQHF
13,TRBV11-2,NA,TRBJ1-1,NA,TGTGCCAGCAGCTTTGGGCCGAACACTGAAGCTTTCTTT,CASSFGPNTEAFF
15,TRBV27,TRBD1,TRBJ1-2,NA,TGTGCCAGCAGTCCGCCCCAGACAGGGGGATTTGGCTACACCTTC,CASSPPQTGGFGYTF
14,TRBV5-1,TRBD1,TRBJ2-5,NA,TGCGCCAGCAGCTTGAGGGGGCCCCGGGAGACCCAGTACTTC,CASSLRGPRETQYF
12,TRBV20-1,NA,TRBJ2-5,NA,TGCAGTGCTAGTAAAGGGGAAGAGACCCAGTACTTC,CSASKGEETQYF
13,TRBV7-6,NA,TRBJ2-7,NA,TGTGCCAGCAGCTTAGGGGTCCGGAGGGAGCAGTACTTC,CASSLGVRREQYF
16,TRBV18,NA,TRBJ1-2,NA,TGTGCCAGCTCACGAGGAGGTTCCTCGTCTATGTCGGGCTACACCTTC,CASSRGGSSSMSGYTF
14,TRBV5-1,TRBD2,TRBJ2-3,NA,TGCGCCAGCAGCGGGACTAGTTTAGCAGATACGCAGTATTTT,CASSGTSLADTQYF
11,TRBV20-1,NA,TRBJ1-2,NA,TGCAGTGCTAAAGGGGGTACGGGCTACACCTTC,CSAKGGTGYTF
15,TRBV24-1,TRBD1,TRBJ2-7,NA,TGTGCCACCAGGGAGGGACAGGCCACCTCCTACGAGCAGTACTTC,CATREGQATSYEQYF
14,TRBV3-1/TRBV3-2,NA,TRBJ2-5,NA,TGTGCCAGCAGCTTGGAGGCGTTCGTGCAGACCCAGTACTTC,CASSLEAFVQTQYF